The clone carrying this TCR beta chain has at least ten counts. Its antigen is as yet unknown. This record belongs to a study of T cell clonality in common variable immunodeficiency. TCRdb's copy holds only in-frame clones and misses some; the assay was immunoSEQ multiplex PCR. In total the sample includes approximately 34,000 clones, none of them seen once. Study conclusions and caveats: T cell subpopulation sequencing would be needed to explain CVID clonality.

The clonotype was recovered from a person aged 18 to 75 in good health. The sample taken for sequencing was peripheral blood mononuclear cells.

The CDR3 protein is CSASRIQGTYEQYF. The DNA read from the CDR3 is TGCAGTGCTAGTCGGATACAGGGAACCTACGAG. The rearrangement links TRBV20-1 to TRBJ2-7; TRBD1 might be the D (6 bases). The read is 3 residues too short to cover the CDR3 end, so that end is filled in from the germline J gene. Germline loops: CDR1 DFQATT, CDR2 SNEGSKA (reference sequence). This CDR3 contains 14 residues. V was shortened by 3 bases and J by 2 bases, with 14 bases between the two germline ends.